The clone carrying this T cell receptor beta chain was seen ten or more times. Here immunoSEQ multiplex PCR was the method, and the copy in TCRdb shows in-frame clones only, minus some. The repertoire consists of around 350,000 clones, with about 73% occurring once and the leading ten covering about 10%. The data stem from a study of shared clonotypes between healthy human individuals. The germline V gene has CDR1 MGHRA and CDR2 YSYEKL. This CDR3 spans 12 amino acids. Trimming left V 10 bases short and J 3 bases short, with 13 bases between. This TCR derives from a man aged 25-40 years in good health. The chain links TRBV4-1 to TRBJ2-7; D uncertain. Specimen: memory CD4+ T cells sorted from blood. Described subset: CD45RA-negative fraction. CDR3 in DNA: TGCGCCACCGGGCGGTGGGGCTACGAGCAGTACTTC. This gives the protein CATGRWGYEQYF.